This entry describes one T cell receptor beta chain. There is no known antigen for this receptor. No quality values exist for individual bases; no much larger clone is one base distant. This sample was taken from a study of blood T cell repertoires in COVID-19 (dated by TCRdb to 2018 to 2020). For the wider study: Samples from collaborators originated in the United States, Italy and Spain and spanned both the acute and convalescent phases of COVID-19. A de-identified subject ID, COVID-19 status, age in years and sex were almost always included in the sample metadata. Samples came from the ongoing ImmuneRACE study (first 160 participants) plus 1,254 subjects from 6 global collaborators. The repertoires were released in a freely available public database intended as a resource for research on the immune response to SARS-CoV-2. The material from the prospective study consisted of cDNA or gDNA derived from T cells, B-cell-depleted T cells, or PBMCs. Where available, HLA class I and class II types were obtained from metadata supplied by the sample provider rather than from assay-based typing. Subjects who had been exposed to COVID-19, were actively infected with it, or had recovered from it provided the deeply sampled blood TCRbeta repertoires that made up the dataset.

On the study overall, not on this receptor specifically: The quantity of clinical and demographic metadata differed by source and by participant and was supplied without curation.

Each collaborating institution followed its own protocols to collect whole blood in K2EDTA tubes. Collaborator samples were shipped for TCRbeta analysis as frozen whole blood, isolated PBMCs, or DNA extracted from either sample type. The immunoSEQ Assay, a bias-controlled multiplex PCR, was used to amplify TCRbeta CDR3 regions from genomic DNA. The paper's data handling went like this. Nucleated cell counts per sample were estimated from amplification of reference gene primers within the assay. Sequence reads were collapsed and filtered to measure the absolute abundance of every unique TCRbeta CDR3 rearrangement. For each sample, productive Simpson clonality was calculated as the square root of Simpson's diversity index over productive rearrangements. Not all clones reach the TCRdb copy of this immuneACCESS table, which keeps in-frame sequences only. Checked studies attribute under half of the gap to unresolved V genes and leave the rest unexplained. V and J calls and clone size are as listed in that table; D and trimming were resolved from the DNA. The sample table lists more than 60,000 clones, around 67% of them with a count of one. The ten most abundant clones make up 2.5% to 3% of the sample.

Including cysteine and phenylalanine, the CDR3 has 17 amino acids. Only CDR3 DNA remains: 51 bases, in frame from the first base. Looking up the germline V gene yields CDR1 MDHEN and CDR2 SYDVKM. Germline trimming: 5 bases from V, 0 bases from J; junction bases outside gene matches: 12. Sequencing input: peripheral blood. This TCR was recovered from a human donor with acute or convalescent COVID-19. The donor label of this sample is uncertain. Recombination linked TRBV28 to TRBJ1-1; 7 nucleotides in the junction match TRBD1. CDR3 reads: CASSRDSLNFMNTEAFF. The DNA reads TGTGCCAGCAGTCGGGACAGCCTTAATTTCATGAACACTGAAGCTTTCTTT.